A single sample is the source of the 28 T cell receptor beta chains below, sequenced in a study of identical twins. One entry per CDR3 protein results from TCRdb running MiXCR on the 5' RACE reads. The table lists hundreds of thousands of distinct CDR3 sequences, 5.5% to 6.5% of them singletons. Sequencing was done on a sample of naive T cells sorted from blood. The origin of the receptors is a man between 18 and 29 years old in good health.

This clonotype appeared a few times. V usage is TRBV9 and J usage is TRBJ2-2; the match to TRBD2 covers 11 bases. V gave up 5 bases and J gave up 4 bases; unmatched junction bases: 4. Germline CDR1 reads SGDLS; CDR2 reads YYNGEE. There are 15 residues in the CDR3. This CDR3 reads CASRGGTSGTGELFF. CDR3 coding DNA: TGTGCCAGCAGGGGCGGGACTAGCGGCACCGGGGAGCTGTTTTTT.

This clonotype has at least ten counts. The CDR3 loop is CARGTGELFF. DNA for the CDR3: TGTGCCAGAGGCACCGGGGAGCTGTTTTTT. The chain is built from TRBV6-1 and TRBJ2-2; D call uncertain. Germline assignment: CDR1 MNHNS and CDR2 SASEGT. CDR3 length: 10 amino acids. The V gene lost 9 bases and the J gene lost 4 bases, with 3 bases spanning the gap.

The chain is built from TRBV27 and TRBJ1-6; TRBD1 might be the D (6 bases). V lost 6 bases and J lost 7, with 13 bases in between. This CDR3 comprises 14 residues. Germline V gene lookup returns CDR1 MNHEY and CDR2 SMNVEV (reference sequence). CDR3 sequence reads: CASSQTGSNSPLHF. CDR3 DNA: TGTGCCAGCAGCCAAACAGGGTCAAATTCACCCCTCCACTTT.

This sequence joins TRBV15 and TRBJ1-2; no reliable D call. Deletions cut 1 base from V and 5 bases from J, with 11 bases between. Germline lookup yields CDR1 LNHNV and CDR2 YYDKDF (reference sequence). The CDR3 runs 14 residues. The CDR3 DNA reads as TGTGCCACCAGCAGAGTGGGCGATATTTATGGCTACACCTTC. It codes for CATSRVGDIYGYTF.

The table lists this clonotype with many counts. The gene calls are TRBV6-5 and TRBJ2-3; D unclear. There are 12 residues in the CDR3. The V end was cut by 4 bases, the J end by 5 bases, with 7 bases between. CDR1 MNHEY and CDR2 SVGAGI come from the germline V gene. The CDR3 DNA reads TGTGCCAGCAGTTCGGTTGGAGATACGCAGTATTTT. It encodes CASSSVGDTQYF.

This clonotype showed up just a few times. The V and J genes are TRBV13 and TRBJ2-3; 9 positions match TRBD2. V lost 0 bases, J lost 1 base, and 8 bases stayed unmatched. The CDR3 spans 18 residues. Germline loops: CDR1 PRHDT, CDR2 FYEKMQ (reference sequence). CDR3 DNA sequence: TGTGCCAGCAGCTTAGGCCGTAAGGCTAGCGGGGGCACAGATACGCAGTATTTT. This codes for CASSLGRKASGGTDTQYF.

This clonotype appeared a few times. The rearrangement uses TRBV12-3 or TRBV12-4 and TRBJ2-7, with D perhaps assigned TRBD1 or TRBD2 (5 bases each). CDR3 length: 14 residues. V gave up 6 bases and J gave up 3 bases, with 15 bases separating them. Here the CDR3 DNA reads TGTGCCAGCAGCCCCGGGACGATAGTCTACGAGCAGTACTTC. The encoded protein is CASSPGTIVYEQYF.

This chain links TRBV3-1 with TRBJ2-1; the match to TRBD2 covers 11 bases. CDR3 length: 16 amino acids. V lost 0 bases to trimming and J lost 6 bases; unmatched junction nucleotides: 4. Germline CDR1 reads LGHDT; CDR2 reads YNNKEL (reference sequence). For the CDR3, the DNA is TGTGCCAGCAGCCAAGAGCCCCTAGCGGGAGGCAATGAGCAGTTCTTC. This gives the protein CASSQEPLAGGNEQFF.

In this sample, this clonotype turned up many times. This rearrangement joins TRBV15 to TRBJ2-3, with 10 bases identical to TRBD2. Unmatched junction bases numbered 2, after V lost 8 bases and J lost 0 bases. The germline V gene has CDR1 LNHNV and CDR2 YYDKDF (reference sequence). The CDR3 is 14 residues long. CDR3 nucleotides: TGTGCCACCGAACTAGCGGGAAGCACAGATACGCAGTATTTT. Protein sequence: CATELAGSTDTQYF.

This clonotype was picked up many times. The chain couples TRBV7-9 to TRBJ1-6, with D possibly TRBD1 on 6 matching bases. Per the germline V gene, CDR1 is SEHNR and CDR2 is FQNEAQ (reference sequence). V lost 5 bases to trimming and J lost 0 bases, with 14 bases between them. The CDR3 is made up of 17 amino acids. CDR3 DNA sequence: TGTGCCAGCAGCCTACGGACAGCGAGCTCCTATAATTCACCCCTCCACTTT. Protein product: CASSLRTASSYNSPLHF.

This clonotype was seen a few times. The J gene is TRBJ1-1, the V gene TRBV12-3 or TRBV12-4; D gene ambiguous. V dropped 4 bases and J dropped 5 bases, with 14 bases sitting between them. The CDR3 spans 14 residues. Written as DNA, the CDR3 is TGTGCCAGCAGTTCGGTTTCCATCCGGACTGAAGCTTTCTTT. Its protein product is CASSSVSIRTEAFF.

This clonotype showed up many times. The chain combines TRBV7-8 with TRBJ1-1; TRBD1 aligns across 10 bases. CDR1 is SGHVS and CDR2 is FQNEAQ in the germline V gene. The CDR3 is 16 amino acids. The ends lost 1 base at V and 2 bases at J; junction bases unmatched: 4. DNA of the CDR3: TGTGCCAGCAGCTTAGAGGGGACAGGGGTAAACACTGAAGCTTTCTTT. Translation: CASSLEGTGVNTEAFF.

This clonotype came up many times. CDR3 residues: CASSPVEDEQFF. The DNA for the CDR3 is TGTGCCAGCAGCCCTGTAGAGGATGAGCAGTTCTTC. This chain connects TRBV7-9 to TRBJ2-1, with D hard to call. The V gene lost 5 bases and the J gene lost 8 bases, with 10 bases spanning the gap. Germline CDR1 SEHNR, CDR2 FQNEAQ (reference sequence). This CDR3 contains 12 residues.

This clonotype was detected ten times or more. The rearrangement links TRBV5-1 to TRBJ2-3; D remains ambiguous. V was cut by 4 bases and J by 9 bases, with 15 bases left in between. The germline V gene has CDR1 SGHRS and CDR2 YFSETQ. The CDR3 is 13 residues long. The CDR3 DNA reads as TGCGCCAGCAGCCCACTTGAATCAACGACGCAGTATTTT. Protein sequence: CASSPLESTTQYF.

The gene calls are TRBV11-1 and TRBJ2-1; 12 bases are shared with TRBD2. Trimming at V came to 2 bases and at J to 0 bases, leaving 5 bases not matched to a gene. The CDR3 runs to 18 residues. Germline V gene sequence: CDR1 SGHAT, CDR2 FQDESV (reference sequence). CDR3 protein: CASSLRLAGVSSYNEQFF. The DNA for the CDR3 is TGTGCCAGCAGCTTACGACTAGCGGGAGTCAGCTCCTACAATGAGCAGTTCTTC.

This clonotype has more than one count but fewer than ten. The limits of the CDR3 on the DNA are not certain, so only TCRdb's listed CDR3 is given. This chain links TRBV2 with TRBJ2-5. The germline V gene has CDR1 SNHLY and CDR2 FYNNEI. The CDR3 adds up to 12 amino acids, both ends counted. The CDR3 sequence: CASILGEETQYF.

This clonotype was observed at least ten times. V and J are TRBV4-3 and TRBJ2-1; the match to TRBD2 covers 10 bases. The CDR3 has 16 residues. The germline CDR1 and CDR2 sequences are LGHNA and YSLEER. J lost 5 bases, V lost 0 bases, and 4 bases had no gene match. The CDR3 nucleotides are TGCGCCAGCAGCCAAGATCGGACTAGCGGAAACAATGAGCAGTTCTTC. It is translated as CASSQDRTSGNNEQFF.

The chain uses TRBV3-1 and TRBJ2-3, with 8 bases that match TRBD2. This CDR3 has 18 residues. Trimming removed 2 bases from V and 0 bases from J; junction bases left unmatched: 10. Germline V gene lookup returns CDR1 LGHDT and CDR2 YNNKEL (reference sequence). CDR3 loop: CASSQQRERSFSTDTQYF. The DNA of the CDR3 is TGTGCCAGCAGCCAACAGCGGGAGCGCTCGTTTAGCACAGATACGCAGTATTTT.

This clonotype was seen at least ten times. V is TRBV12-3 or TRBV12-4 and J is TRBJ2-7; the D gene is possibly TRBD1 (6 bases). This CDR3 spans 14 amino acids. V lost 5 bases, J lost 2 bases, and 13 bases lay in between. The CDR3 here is CASSPQGKPYEQYV. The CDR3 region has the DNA TGTGCCAGCAGTCCTCAGGGGAAGCCCTACGAGCAGTACGTC.

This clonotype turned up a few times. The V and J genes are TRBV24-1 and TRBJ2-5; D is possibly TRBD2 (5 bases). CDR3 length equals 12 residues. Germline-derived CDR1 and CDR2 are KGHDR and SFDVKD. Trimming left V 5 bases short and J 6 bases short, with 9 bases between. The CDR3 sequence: CATSVAGKTQYF. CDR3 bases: TGTGCCACCAGTGTGGCCGGGAAGACCCAGTACTTC.

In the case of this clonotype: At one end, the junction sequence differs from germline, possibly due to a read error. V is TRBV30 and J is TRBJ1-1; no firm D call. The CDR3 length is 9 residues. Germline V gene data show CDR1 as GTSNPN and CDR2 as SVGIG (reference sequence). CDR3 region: CGMNTEAFF. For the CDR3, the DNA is TGCGGTATGAACACTGAAGCTTTCTTT.

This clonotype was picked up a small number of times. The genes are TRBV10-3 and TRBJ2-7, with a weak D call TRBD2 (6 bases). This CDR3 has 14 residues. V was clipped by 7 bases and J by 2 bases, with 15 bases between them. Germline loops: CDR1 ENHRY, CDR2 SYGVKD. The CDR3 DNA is TGTGCCATCACCGACCGGGACTCCGCCTACGAGCAGTACTTC. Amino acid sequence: CAITDRDSAYEQYF.

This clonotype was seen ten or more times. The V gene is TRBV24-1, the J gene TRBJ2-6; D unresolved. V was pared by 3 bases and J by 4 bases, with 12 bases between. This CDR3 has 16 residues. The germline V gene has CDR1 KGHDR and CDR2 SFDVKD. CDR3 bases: TGTGCCACCAGTGATGAGGCGGCTCCCGGGGCCAACGTCCTGACTTTC. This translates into CATSDEAAPGANVLTF.

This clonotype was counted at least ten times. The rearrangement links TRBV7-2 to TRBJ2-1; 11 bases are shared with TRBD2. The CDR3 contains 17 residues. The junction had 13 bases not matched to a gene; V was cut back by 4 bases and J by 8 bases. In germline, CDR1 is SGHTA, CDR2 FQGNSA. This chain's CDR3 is CASSSPTTSGREDEQFF. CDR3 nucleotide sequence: TGTGCCAGCAGCTCACCAACCACTAGCGGGAGAGAGGATGAGCAGTTCTTC.

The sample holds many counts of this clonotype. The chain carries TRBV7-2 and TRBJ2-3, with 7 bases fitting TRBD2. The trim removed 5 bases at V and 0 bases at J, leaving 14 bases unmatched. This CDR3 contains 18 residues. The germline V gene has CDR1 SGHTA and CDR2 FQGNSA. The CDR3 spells CASSLRLAEGYSTDTQYF. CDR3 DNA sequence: TGTGCCAGCAGCCTGAGGCTAGCGGAGGGGTATAGCACAGATACGCAGTATTTT.

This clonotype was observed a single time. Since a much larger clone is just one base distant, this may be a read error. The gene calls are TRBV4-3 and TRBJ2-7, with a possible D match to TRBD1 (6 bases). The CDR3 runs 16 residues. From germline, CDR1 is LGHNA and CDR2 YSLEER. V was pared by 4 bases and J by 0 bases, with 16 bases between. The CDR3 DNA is TGCGCCAGCAGCCGAAACGGACAGAGGGACTCCTACGAGCAGTACTTC. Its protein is CASSRNGQRDSYEQYF.

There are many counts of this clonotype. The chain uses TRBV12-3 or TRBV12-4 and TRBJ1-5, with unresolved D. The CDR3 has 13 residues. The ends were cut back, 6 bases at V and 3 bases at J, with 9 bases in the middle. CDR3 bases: TGTGCCAGCAGACGGACGGTCAATCAGCCCCAGCATTTT. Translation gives CASRRTVNQPQHF.

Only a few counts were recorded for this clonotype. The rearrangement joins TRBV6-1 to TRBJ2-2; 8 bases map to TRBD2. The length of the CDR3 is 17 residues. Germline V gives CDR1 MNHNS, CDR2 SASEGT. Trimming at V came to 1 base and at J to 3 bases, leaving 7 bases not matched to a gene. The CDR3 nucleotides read TGTGCCAGCAGTGAAGAGTCTCGAGCGGGGGACACCGGGGAGCTGTTTTTT. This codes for CASSEESRAGDTGELFF.